Listed below are T cell receptor beta chains from one sample, sequenced in a study of circulating and synovial CD4+ cells in juvenile arthritis. Profiling relied on immunoSEQ multiplex PCR, and the TCRdb table lists in-frame clones only, not all of them. The sample records over 30,000 clones, roughly 95% being singletons. Material for sequencing was CD4+ T cells from blood. These receptors originate from a human donor with juvenile idiopathic arthritis. Both conserved end residues are trimmed from each CDR3. Expanded clones get a size class; other rows say once, few or many, or leave the size out.

.	TRBV19	TRBJ1-1	ASSRVTTEAF
.	TRBV19	TRBJ1-5	ASSPHRNQPQH
.	TRBV14	TRBJ1-6	ASSLTANSPLH
.	TRBV28	TRBJ2-5	ASSLQLGSLSTETQY
.	TRBV6-6	TRBJ1-1	ASSTTGDTEAF
.	TRBV28	TRBJ2-2	ASSSKRLHYGGELF
.	TRBV5-1	TRBJ2-7	ASSLGATGLYEQY
.	TRBV7-2	TRBJ1-2	ASSHYRPYGYT
.	TRBV4-1	TRBJ2-2	ASSQVTNTGELF
.	TRBV7-9	TRBJ2-1	ASSQGLAMNEQF
.	TRBV7-9	TRBJ2-2	ASRLPGQGRNTGELF
.	TRBV28	TRBJ1-6	ASGKGTAKSPSPLH
.	TRBV4-1	TRBJ2-2	ASSPGTALTGELF
.	TRBV6-6	TRBJ1-5	ASTPGANQPQH
.	TRBV7-9	TRBJ2-7	ASSPGNEFEQY
.	TRBV14	TRBJ2-2	ASSYRSSGLPNTGELF
.	TRBV28	TRBJ2-7	ASRPGLAGNEQY
.	TRBV4-3	TRBJ2-2	ASKSDRAPMNTGELF
.	TRBV7-6	TRBJ1-1	ASSPTGQGANTEAF
.	TRBV4-3	TRBJ1-5	ASSQDPTTGGEFMAGYQPQH
.	TRBV11-2	TRBJ2-2	ASSLNSQGSGELF
.	TRBV2	TRBJ2-7	ASRLGEPYEQY
.	TRBV5-1	TRBJ1-1	ASSTTGNTEAF
once	TRBV7-3	TRBJ2-2	ASSPTIAGGTGELF
.	TRBV6-1	TRBJ1-5	ATVDGNSNQPQH
once	TRBV4-1	TRBJ2-2	ASSLREGSDTGELF
.	TRBV6-6	TRBJ1-2	ASSLRTGRLGGYT
.	TRBV18	TRBJ2-1	ASSPLGGRYNEQF
.	TRBV27	TRBJ2-3	ASSLLGTSPDTQY
.	TRBV2	TRBJ2-3	ASSVGATDTQY
.	TRBV5-1	TRBJ2-7	ASSPVQGAASYEQY
.	TRBV7-2	TRBJ2-1	ASSFSTGTYNEQF
.	TRBV19	TRBJ2-1	ASSVGAGDEQF
.	TRBV30	TRBJ1-3	AWTGGGGGARNTIY
.	TRBV28	TRBJ2-7	ASSFALVGGTGSYEQY
few	TRBV18	TRBJ2-7	ASSLGLYEQY
.	TRBV18	TRBJ1-2	ASSAGNGYT
.	TRBV2	TRBJ2-7	ASSDIRNRDTHLYEQY
.	TRBV2	TRBJ2-7	ASSWGVLDEQY
.	TRBV4-3	TRBJ1-6	ASSPDVGGLNSPLH
.	TRBV11-2	TRBJ2-1	ASNRGESEQF
.	TRBV28	TRBJ2-7	ASSDNRGVGEQY
.	TRBV18	TRBJ1-4	ASSPLGQGATKLF
.	TRBV6-6	TRBJ2-1	ASSYPIAGGSGEQF
.	TRBV28	TRBJ2-7	ASSSGLISSYEQY
.	TRBV7-8	TRBJ2-2	ASTVVGTGELF
.	TRBV4-3	TRBJ2-2	ASSQEARLLAGNNTGELF
.	TRBV6-5	TRBJ2-2	ASSRLAAGTGELF
.	TRBV27	TRBJ2-4	ASSPWGGQGSELAKNIQY
.	TRBV4-3	TRBJ2-7	ASSRGLAYEQY
.	TRBV6-6	TRBJ2-3	ASSTLASTDTQY
.	TRBV9	TRBJ2-7	ASSHPSGGASYEQY
.	TRBV9	TRBJ2-3	ASSISRWGTTSTDTQY
.	TRBV18	TRBJ2-3	ASSPRSGPPDTQY
once	TRBV6-5	TRBJ2-6	ASSYSRLGANVLT
once	TRBV19	TRBJ1-1	ASSRWTGGPEAF